This TCR beta chain was identified during a study of somatic mutations in cytotoxic T cells in rheumatoid arthritis. As to this clone: Its matching antigen is unknown.

Trimming stripped 1 base from V and 4 bases from J, with 8 bases between. Germline loops: CDR1 SGHTA, CDR2 FQGNSA. The CDR3 loop spans 14 amino acids. Regarding the study as a whole: For rheumatoid arthritis patients, CD8+ clonality increased with age, whereas it did not in healthy controls.

The data were produced by immunoSEQ multiplex PCR, yet TCRdb's version contains in-frame clones alone and is incomplete. Seen here are 15,000 to 20,000 clones, 60% to 80% observed once, and the top ten hold around 11%. Input material: CD8+ T cells sorted from blood. The origin of this receptor is an adult with rheumatoid arthritis. The V call is TRBV7-2, the J call TRBJ2-4; D gene unclear. CDR3: CASSLVTAKNIQYF. The DNA for the CDR3 is TGTGCCAGCAGCTTAGTAACGGCGAAAAACATTCAGTACTTC.